A selection of T cell receptor beta chains follows, all from one sample in a study of control samples from healthy donors and cancer patients. The method was immunoSEQ multiplex PCR; TCRdb's version includes in-frame clones alone and lacks a portion of them. Of about 40,000 clones listed, around 87% are singletons. Sequencing used PBMCs. The origin of the receptors is a woman aged 60 to 75 with lung cancer. The CDR3 runs from the conserved cysteine through the conserved F or W. D genes are given only for firm matches. Expanded clones are given a class, and other clones once, few, many or no size at all.

V gene,D gene,clone size,J gene,CDR3 DNA,CDR3 protein
TRBV7-2,TRBD1,.,TRBJ1-1,TGTGCCAGCAGCTTAGGACAGGGTTCCACTGAAGCTTTCTTT,CASSLGQGSTEAFF
TRBV9,.,few,TRBJ2-2,TGTGCCAGCAGCGTAGATCCCGAAAACACCGGGGAGCTGTTTTTT,CASSVDPENTGELFF
TRBV20-1,.,few,TRBJ1-5,TGCAGTGCCGGCGGGGATCAGCCCCAGCATTTT,CSAGGDQPQHF
TRBV28,.,.,TRBJ1-1,TGTGCCAGCAGTTTTTACCGGGACACTCTAGTACGCCCTGAAGCTTTCTTT,CASSFYRDTLVRPEAFF
TRBV11-3,TRBD1,.,TRBJ2-7,TGTGCCAGCAGCCGAGGGACAGGATCACGCGAGCAGTACTTC,CASSRGTGSREQYF
TRBV4-2,.,.,TRBJ1-3,TGTGCCAGCAGCCAAGATCCCCAGGGTGGTTCTGGAAACACCATATATTTT,CASSQDPQGGSGNTIYF
TRBV18,.,.,TRBJ1-2,TGTGCCAGCTCATCCTTGGGAGGGCCCCCCGGAGACTACACCTTC,CASSSLGGPPGDYTF
TRBV15,.,.,TRBJ2-6,TGTGCCACCAGCAGAGATCAGAGCTCTGGGGCCAACGTCCTGACTTTC,CATSRDQSSGANVLTF
TRBV3-1/TRBV3-2,.,.,TRBJ2-1,TGTGCCAGCAGCCAACCCGCGGGGTACAATGAGCAGTTCTTC,CASSQPAGYNEQFF
TRBV29-1,.,.,TRBJ1-2,TGCAGCGTTGAAGATCGGCGGGGTGGCTACACCTTC,CSVEDRRGGYTF
TRBV28,.,.,TRBJ2-5,TGTGCCAGCAGTTTTCCTCAGGGGAAAAACCAAGAGACCCAGTACTTC,CASSFPQGKNQETQYF
TRBV7-3,TRBD2,.,TRBJ2-1,TGTGCCAGCAGCTCGACTAGCGGGAGCTCCTACAATGAGCAGTTCTTC,CASSSTSGSSYNEQFF
TRBV11-2,.,.,TRBJ1-1,TGTGCCAGCAGCCTATCGGTGGGGACTGAAGCTTTCTTT,CASSLSVGTEAFF
TRBV7-9,.,.,TRBJ2-7,TGTGCCAGCAGTTTAGAGGCAGATTTCTACGAGCAGTACTTC,CASSLEADFYEQYF
TRBV7-6,TRBD1,.,TRBJ1-2,TGTGCCAGCACCCCCCTCCCGGACAGGTTGTATGGCTACACCTTC,CASTPLPDRLYGYTF
TRBV5-5,.,.,TRBJ2-3,TGTGCCAGCAGCTTGTGGGGGTCCAGTGGAGATACGCAGTATTTT,CASSLWGSSGDTQYF
TRBV6-5,.,.,TRBJ2-7,TGTGCCAGCAGCAGGACTTTACCCTCCTACGAGCAGTACTTC,CASSRTLPSYEQYF
TRBV11-3,.,once,TRBJ1-2,TGTGCCAGCAGCCCGACAGGCTGGGGAACTAACTATGGCTACACCTTC,CASSPTGWGTNYGYTF
TRBV2,TRBD1,.,TRBJ2-1,TGTGCCAGCAGCATCCGGGACAGCTCCTACAATGAGCAGTTCTTC,CASSIRDSSYNEQFF
TRBV12-3/TRBV12-4,.,.,TRBJ1-1,TGTGCCAGCATAAACGCCGACAAACTTGAAGCTTTCTTT,CASINADKLEAFF
TRBV28,.,few,TRBJ1-5,TGTGCCAGCAGTTTACTAGGTAACAGCAATCAGCCCCAGCATTTT,CASSLLGNSNQPQHF
TRBV28,.,medium-sized,TRBJ1-2,TGTGCCCTATGGGAGGGCTATGGCTACACCTTC,CALWEGYGYTF
TRBV4-2,TRBD2,once,TRBJ2-5,TGTGCCAGCAGCCCCCAACTAGCGGGCCAAGAGACCCAGTACTTC,CASSPQLAGQETQYF
TRBV21-1,.,.,TRBJ1-2,TGTGCCAGCAGGGCAGCCGGCGTGGTCGGCTACACCTTC,CASRAAGVVGYTF
TRBV28,TRBD2,.,TRBJ2-3,TGTGCCAGCAGTTTATGGTCGACTAGCGGGAGAGTCACAGATACGCAGTATTTT,CASSLWSTSGRVTDTQYF
TRBV4-2,.,.,TRBJ2-1,TGTGCCAGCAGCCAACGGGAGCGGGACAATGAGCAGTTCTTC,CASSQRERDNEQFF
TRBV7-9,TRBD1,.,TRBJ1-1,TGTGCCAGCAGCTCAGGTAGTGGTCCCGGGACAGGGTTCGACACTGAAGCTTTCTTT,CASSSGSGPGTGFDTEAFF
TRBV7-2,.,.,TRBJ2-1,TGTGCCAGCAGTCCCAGGACCTCCTCCTACAATGAGCAGTTCTTC,CASSPRTSSYNEQFF
TRBV27,.,.,TRBJ2-7,TGTGCCAGCAGTTTAGGTTACCGGACTCCACTATACGAGCAGTACTTC,CASSLGYRTPLYEQYF
TRBV19,TRBD1,once,TRBJ2-1,TGTGCCAGCAACCGGGACAGGGGGCCCTACAATGAGCAGTTCTTC,CASNRDRGPYNEQFF
TRBV6-2/TRBV6-3,.,.,TRBJ1-1,TGTGCCAGCAGTTACTCCCTGACGGCCGGCACTGAAGCTTTCTTT,CASSYSLTAGTEAFF
TRBV12-5,TRBD1,.,TRBJ1-1,TGTGCTAGTGGTCGGACAGGGGGGCACACTGAAGCTTTCTTT,CASGRTGGHTEAFF
TRBV19,.,.,TRBJ1-1,TGTGCCAGTAGTATTTCAGGAAGGACTGAAGCTTTCTTT,CASSISGRTEAFF
TRBV9,TRBD2,.,TRBJ2-1,TGTGCCAGCAGCACACCGGGACTAGCGCCGACATTAATCTTC,CASSTPGLAPTLIF
TRBV6-5,TRBD1,.,TRBJ2-7,TGTGCCAGCAGCCGACAGGGGGGCGAGCAGTACTTC,CASSRQGGEQYF
TRBV24-1,.,.,TRBJ2-1,TGTGCCACCAGTGATGAGAGCTACAACCACGGCAATGAGCAGTTCTTC,CATSDESYNHGNEQFF
TRBV2,.,few,TRBJ2-7,TGTGCCAGCAGTGAAGGCGGGCAGGGTAACTACGAGCAGTACTTC,CASSEGGQGNYEQYF
TRBV5-5,.,.,TRBJ2-4,TGTGCCAGCAGCTCTCCTTGGAGGGGCAAAAACATTCAGTACTTC,CASSSPWRGKNIQYF
TRBV5-4,.,.,TRBJ2-2,TGTGCCAGCAGTTTGGGGATGGGGAGGAACACCGGGGAGCTGTTTTTT,CASSLGMGRNTGELFF
TRBV19,.,.,TRBJ1-2,TGTGCCATCAGTACGGAGTCAGGCTACACCTTC,CAISTESGYTF
TRBV27,.,few,TRBJ1-2,TGTGCCAGCAGTTATTCTTCGGTCCGGGGCTACACCTTC,CASSYSSVRGYTF
TRBV7-2,TRBD1,.,TRBJ1-5,TGTGCCAGCAGCTTAGTGGGACAGGGAGGTAGACAGCCCCAGCATTTT,CASSLVGQGGRQPQHF
TRBV5-4,.,.,TRBJ1-1,TGTGCCAGCAGCCCCGGGACGGTCACTGAAGCTTTCTTT,CASSPGTVTEAFF
TRBV12-3/TRBV12-4,.,.,TRBJ1-5,TGTGCCAGCAGTTTAGCCTTGTTTCAGCCCCAGCATTTT,CASSLALFQPQHF
TRBV10-2,.,.,TRBJ1-3,TGCGCCAGCCTATCGGACAGCTCTGGAAACACCATATATTTT,CASLSDSSGNTIYF
TRBV3-1/TRBV3-2,TRBD2,.,TRBJ2-1,TGTGCCAGCAGCCAAGATTTGCCGGGAGGTGAGCAGTTCTTC,CASSQDLPGGEQFF
TRBV29-1,.,once,TRBJ2-2,TGCAGCGTTTTTACCGGGGAGCTGTTTTTT,CSVFTGELFF
TRBV13,TRBD1,.,TRBJ1-2,TGTGCCAGCAGCTTAGGCACAGGGGTCTATGGCTACACCTTC,CASSLGTGVYGYTF
TRBV19,.,.,TRBJ2-1,TGTGCCAGTAGTATCGATCCACCCTTCTCCTACAATGAGCAGTTCTTC,CASSIDPPFSYNEQFF
TRBV27,.,.,TRBJ2-7,TGTGCCAGCAGTACGGGACGGGGGGCAAGCTCCTACGAGCAGTACTTC,CASSTGRGASSYEQYF
TRBV19,.,.,TRBJ1-2,TGTGCCAGTAGTAAAGGAGTAGGGGTTGGCTATGGCTACACCTTC,CASSKGVGVGYGYTF
TRBV5-5,.,few,TRBJ1-5,TGTGCCAGCAGCTTATTATACCAGGGAAGGAATCAGCCCCAGCATTTT,CASSLLYQGRNQPQHF